The source of this T cell receptor (beta chain) is a study of regulatory T cells in long-lasting Graves disease. Looking at the study overall: The study enrolled newly diagnosed Graves' patients on antithyroid drugs under 3 months. General study points: Samples came from peripheral blood alone, without thyroid tissue. Persistent disease favored TRBV28, TRBJ1-2 and TRBJ2-5.

As for time point: newly diagnosed GD, antithyroid drugs for less than 3 months. RNA extracted from PBMCs served as the sequencing template. Under American Thyroid Association guidelines, Graves' disease was diagnosed. Library construction for TCR beta used iRepertoire HTBI primers and Arm-PCR of CDR3 regions. TCRdb passed the multiplex PCR reads through MiXCR, listing each CDR3 protein once. The data hold 560,000 or so distinct CDR3 sequences, with 15% to 20% observed a single time. CDR1 is DFQATT, CDR2 SNEGSKA, per germline (reference sequence). The ends were cut back, 0 bases at V and 6 bases at J, with 15 bases in the middle. This CDR3 region has 15 residues. Comment on this clonotype: Its matching antigen is unknown.

These same data were also listed under a study on T cells in Graves' hyperthyroidism and ophthalmopathy.

The chain carries TRBV20-1 and TRBJ1-5; D may be TRBD1 (5 bases). This clonotype was obtained from a man younger than 30 with Graves disease. This material consisted of peripheral blood mononuclear cells (PBMCs), taken at new diagnosis, from a patient treated with antithyroid drugs. Here the CDR3 reads CSARDSGAVGQPQHF. In DNA form, the CDR3 reads TGCAGTGCTAGAGATTCTGGGGCGGTTGGTCAGCCCCAGCATTTT.